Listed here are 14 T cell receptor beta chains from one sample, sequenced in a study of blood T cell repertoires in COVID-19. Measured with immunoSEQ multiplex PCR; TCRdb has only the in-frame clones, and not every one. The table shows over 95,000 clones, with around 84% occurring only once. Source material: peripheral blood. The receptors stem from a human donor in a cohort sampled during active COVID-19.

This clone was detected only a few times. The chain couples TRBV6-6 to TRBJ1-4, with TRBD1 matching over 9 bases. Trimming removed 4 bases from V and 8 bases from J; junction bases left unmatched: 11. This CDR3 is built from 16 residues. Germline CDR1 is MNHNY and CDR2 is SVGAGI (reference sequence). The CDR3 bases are TGTGCCAGCAGTTCACCGGGACAGGGCGGGAGGGAAAAACTGTTTTTT. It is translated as CASSSPGQGGREKLFF.

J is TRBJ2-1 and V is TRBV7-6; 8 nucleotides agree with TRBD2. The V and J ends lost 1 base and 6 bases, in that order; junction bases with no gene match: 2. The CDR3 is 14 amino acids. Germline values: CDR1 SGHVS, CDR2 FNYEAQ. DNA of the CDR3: TGTGCCAGCAGCTTAGTTCTAGCGGGCAATGAGCAGTTCTTC. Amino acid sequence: CASSLVLAGNEQFF.

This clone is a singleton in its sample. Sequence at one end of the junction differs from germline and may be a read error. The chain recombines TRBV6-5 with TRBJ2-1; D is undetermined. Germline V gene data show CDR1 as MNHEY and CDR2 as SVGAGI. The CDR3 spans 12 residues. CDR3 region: CASSYSNNEQFF. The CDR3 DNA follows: TGTGCCAGCAGTTACTCCAACAATGAGCAGTTCTTC.

CDR3 bases: TGTGCTAGTGGTCTACGGGGACATATCTCTGGGGCCAACGTCCTGACTTTC. The encoded protein is CASGLRGHISGANVLTF. This chain connects TRBV12-5 to TRBJ2-6; weak D call: TRBD1 (6 bases). Per germline, CDR1 LGHNT and CDR2 FRNRAP. The CDR3 has 17 residues. The V and J ends lost 5 bases and 0 bases respectively, with 14 bases between them.

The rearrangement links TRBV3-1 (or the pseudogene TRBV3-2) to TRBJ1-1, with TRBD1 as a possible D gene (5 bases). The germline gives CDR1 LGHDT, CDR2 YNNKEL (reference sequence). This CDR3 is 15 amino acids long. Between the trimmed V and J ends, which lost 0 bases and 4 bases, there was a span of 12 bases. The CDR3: CASSQDNRGPTEAFF. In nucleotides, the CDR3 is TGTGCCAGCAGCCAAGATAATAGGGGCCCCACTGAAGCTTTCTTT.

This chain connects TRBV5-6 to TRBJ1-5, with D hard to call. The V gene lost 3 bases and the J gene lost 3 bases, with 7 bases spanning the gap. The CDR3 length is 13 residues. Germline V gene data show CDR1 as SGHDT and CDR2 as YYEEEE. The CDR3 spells CASSSGFNQPQHF. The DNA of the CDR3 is TGTGCCAGCAGCTCGGGATTCAATCAGCCCCAGCATTTT.

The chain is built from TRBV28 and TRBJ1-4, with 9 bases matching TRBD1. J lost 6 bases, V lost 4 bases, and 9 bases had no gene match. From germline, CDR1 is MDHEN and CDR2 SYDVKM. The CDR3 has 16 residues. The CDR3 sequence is CASSSTYRGLDEKLFF. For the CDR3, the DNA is TGTGCCAGCAGTTCCACCTACAGGGGGCTGGATGAAAAACTGTTTTTT. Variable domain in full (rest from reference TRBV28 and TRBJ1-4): DVKVTQSSRYLVKRTGEKVFLECVQDMDHENMFWYRQDPGLGLRLIYFSYDVKMKEKGDIPEGYSVSREKKERFSLILESASTNQTSMYLCASSSTYRGLDEKLFFGSGTQLSVL.

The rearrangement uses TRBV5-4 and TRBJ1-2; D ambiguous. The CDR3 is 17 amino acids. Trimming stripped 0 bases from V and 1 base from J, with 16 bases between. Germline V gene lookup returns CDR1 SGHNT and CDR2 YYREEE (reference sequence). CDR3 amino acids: CASSLGGRVNINYGYTF. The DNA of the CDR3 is TGTGCCAGCAGCTTGGGAGGCAGAGTAAATATTAACTATGGCTACACCTTC.

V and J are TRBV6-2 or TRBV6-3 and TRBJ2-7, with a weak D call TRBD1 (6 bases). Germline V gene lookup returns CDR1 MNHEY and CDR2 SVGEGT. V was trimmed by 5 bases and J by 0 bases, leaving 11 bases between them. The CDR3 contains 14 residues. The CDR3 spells CASSPPDSSYEQYF. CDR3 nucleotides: TGTGCCAGCAGTCCCCCGGACAGCTCCTACGAGCAGTACTTC.

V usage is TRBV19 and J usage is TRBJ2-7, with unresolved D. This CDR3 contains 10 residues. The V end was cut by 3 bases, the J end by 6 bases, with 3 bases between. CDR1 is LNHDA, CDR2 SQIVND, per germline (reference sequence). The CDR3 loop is CASSMAEQYF. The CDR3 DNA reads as TGTGCCAGTAGTATGGCCGAGCAGTACTTC.

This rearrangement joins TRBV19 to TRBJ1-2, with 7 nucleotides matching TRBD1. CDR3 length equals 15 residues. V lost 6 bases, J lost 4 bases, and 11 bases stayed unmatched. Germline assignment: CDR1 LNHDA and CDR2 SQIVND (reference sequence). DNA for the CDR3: TGTGCCAGTAGAGTACGGGACAGCTTCTCCTATGGCTACACCTTC. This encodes CASRVRDSFSYGYTF.

Written as DNA, the CDR3 is TGTGCCAGCAGCCCCATGGGGGGTGAGCAGTTCTTC. Translating gives CASSPMGGEQFF. The chain has TRBV7-9 and TRBJ2-1; a weak D match, TRBD2 (6 bases). V shed 5 bases and J shed 9 bases, with 11 bases lying between them. Germline V gene sequence: CDR1 SEHNR, CDR2 FQNEAQ (reference sequence). The CDR3 length is 12 residues.

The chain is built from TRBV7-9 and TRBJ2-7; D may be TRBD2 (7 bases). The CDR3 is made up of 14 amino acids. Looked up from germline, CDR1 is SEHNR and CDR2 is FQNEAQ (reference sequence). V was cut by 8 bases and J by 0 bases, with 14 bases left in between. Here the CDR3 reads CASGRGGSSYEQYF. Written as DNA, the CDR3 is TGTGCCAGCGGAAGGGGGGGGAGCTCCTACGAGCAGTACTTC. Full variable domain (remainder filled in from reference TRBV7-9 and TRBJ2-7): DTGVSQNPRHKITKRGQNVTFRCDPISEHNRLYWYRQTLGQGPEFLTYFQNEAQLEKSRLLSDRFSAERPKGSFSTLEIQRTEQGDSAMYLCASGRGGSSYEQYFGPGTRLTVT.

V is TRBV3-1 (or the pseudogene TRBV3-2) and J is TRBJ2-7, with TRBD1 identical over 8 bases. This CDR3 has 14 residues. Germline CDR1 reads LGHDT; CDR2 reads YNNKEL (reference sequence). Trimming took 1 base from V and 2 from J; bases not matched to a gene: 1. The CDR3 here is CASSQGRGPYEQYF. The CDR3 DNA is TGTGCCAGCAGCCAAGGCAGGGGGCCCTACGAGCAGTACTTC.